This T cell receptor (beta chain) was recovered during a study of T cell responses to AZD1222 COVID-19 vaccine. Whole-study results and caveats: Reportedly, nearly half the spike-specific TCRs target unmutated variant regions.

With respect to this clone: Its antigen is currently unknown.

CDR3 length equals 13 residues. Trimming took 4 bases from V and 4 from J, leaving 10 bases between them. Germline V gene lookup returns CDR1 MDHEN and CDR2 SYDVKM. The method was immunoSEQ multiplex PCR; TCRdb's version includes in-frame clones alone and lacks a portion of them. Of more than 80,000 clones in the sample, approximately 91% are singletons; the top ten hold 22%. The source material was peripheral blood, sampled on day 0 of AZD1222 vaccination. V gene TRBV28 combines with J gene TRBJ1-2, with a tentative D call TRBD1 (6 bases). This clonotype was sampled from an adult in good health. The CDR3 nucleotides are TGTGCCAGCAGTTCCCTACAGGGCTATGGCTACACCTTC. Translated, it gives CASSSLQGYGYTF.